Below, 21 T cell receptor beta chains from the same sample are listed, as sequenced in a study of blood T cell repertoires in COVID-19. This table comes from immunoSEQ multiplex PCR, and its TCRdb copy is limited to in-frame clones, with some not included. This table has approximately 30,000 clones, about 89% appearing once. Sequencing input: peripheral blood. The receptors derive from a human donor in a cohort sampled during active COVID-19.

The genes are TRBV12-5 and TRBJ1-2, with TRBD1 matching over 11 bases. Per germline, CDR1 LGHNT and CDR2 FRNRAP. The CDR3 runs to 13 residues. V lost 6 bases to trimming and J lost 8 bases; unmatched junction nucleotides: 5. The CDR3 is CASGLGTGGGYTF. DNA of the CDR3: TGTGCTAGTGGCCTAGGGACAGGGGGGGGCTACACCTTC.

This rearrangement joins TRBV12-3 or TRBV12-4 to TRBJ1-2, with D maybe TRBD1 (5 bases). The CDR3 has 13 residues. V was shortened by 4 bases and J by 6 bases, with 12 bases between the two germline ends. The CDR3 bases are TGTGCCAGCAGTTACCAGGGTTTGCATGGCTACACCTTC. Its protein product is CASSYQGLHGYTF.

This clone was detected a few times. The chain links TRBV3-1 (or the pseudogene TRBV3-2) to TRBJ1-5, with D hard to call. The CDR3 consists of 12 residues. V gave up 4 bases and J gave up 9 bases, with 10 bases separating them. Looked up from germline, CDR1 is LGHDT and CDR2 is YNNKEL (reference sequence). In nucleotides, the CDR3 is TGTGCCAGCAGCCTCCCCGCGGGGCCCCAGCATTTT. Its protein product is CASSLPAGPQHF.

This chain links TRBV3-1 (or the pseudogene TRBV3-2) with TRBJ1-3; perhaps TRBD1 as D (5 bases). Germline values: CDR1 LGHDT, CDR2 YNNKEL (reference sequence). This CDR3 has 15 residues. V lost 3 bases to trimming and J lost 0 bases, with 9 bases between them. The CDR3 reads CASSHRQSSGNTIYF. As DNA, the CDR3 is TGTGCCAGCAGCCATAGACAGAGCTCTGGAAACACCATATATTTT.

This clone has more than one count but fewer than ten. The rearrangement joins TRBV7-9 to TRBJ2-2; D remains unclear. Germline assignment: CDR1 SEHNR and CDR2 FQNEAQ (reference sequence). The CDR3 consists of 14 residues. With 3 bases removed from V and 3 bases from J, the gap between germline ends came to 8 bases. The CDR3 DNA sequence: TGTGCCAGCAGCTTTTGGGCAGACACCGGGGAGCTGTTTTTT. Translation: CASSFWADTGELFF.

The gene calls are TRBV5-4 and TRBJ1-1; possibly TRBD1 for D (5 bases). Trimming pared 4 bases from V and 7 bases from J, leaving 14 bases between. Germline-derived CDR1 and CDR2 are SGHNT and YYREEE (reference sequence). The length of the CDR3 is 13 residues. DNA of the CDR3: TGTGCCAGCAGCGCCCAAGCCAGGGATGAAGCTTTCTTT. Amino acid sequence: CASSAQARDEAFF.

In DNA, the CDR3 is TGTGCCAGCAGTTCCAGTCCGGGACAGAGAGGTTATGGCTACACCTTC. Translated: CASSSSPGQRGYGYTF. The rearrangement joins TRBV28 to TRBJ1-2; 7 nucleotides line up with TRBD1. CDR3 size: 16 residues. In germline, CDR1 is MDHEN, CDR2 SYDVKM. Unmatched junction bases numbered 13, after V lost 4 bases and J lost 5 bases.

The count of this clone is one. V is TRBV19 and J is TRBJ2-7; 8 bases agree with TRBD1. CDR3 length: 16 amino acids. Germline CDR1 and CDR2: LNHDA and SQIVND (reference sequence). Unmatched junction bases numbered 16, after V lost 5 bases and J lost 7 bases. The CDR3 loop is CASSPTLGQGIWEQYF. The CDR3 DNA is TGTGCCAGTAGTCCAACCTTAGGACAGGGAATTTGGGAGCAGTACTTC.

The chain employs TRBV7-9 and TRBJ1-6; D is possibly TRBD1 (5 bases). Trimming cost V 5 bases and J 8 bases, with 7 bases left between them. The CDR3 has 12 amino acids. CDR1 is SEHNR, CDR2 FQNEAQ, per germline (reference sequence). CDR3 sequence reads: CASSRGDSPLHF. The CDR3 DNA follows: TGTGCCAGCAGCCGGGGGGATTCACCCCTCCACTTT.

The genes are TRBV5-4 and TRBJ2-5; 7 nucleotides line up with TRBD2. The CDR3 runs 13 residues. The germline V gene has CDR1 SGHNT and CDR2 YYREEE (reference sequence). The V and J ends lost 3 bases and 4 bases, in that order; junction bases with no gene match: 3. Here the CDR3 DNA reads TGTGCCAGCAGCTCGACGGGAGGAGAGACCCAGTACTTC. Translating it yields CASSSTGGETQYF.

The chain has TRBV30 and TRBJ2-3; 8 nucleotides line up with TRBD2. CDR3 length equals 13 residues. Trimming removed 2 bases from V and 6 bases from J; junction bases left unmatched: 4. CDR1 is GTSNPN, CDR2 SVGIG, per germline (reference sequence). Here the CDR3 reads CAWSNGGEDTQYF. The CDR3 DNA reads TGTGCCTGGAGTAACGGGGGGGAGGATACGCAGTATTTT.

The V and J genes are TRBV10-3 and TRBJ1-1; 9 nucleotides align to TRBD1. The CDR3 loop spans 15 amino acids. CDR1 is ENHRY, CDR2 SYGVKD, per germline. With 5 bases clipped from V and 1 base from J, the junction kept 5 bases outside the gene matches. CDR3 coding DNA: TGTGCCATCAGTCGATCGGGACAGGGGAACACTGAAGCTTTCTTT. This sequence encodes CAISRSGQGNTEAFF.

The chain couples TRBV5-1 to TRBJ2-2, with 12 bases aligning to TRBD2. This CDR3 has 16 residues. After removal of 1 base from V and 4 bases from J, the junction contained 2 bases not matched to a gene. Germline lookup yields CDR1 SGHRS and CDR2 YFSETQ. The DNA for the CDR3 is TGCGCCAGCAGCTTGTCGACTAGCGGGGGCACCGGGGAGCTGTTTTTT. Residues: CASSLSTSGGTGELFF.

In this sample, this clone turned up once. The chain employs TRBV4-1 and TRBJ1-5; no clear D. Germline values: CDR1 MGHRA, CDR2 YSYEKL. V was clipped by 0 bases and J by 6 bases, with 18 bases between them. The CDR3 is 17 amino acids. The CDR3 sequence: CASSQDAGSRGGQPQHF. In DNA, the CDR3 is TGCGCCAGCAGCCAAGATGCGGGAAGTCGGGGTGGTCAGCCCCAGCATTTT.

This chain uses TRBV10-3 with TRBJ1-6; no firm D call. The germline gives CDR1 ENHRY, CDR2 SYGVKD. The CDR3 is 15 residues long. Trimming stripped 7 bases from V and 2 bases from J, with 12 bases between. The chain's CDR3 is CAITASEPYNSPLHF. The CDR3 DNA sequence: TGTGCCATCACCGCCTCCGAGCCCTATAATTCACCCCTCCACTTT.

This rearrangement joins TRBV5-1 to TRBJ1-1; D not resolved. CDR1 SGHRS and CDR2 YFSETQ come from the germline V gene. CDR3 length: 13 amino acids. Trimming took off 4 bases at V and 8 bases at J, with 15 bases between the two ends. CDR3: CASSASLNREAFF. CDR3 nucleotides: TGCGCCAGCAGCGCAAGCCTCAACCGGGAAGCTTTCTTT.

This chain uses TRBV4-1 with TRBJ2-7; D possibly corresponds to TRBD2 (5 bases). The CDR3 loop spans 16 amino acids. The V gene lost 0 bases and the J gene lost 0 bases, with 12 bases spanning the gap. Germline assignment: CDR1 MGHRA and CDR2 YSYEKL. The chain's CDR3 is CASSQERRGSSYEQYF. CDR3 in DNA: TGCGCCAGCAGCCAAGAGCGACGTGGGAGCTCCTACGAGCAGTACTTC.

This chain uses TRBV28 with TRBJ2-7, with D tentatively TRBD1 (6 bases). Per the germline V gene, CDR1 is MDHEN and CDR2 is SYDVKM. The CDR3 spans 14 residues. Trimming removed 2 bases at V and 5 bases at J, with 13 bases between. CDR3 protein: CASSLQDRTHEQYF. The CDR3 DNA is TGTGCCAGCAGTTTACAAGACAGGACGCACGAGCAGTACTTC.

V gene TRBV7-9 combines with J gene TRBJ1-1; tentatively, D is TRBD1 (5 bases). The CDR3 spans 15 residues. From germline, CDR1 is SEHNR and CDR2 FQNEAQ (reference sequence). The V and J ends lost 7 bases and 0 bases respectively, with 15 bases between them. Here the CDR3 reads CASIRAWGLNTEAFF. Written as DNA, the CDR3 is TGTGCCAGCATTCGGGCCTGGGGCCTGAACACTGAAGCTTTCTTT.

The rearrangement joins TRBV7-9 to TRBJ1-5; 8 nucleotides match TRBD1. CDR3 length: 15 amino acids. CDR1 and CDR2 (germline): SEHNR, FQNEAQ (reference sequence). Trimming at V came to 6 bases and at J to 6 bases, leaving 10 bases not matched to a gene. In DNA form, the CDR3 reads TGTGCCAGCAGTACCGGGCAGGGGGCCGGTCAGCCCCAGCATTTT. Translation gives CASSTGQGAGQPQHF.

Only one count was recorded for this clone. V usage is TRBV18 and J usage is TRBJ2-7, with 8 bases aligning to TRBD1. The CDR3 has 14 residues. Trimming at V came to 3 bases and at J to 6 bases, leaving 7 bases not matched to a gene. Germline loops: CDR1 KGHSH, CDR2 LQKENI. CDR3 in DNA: TGTGCCAGCTCACCTCGACAGGGGACGGGCGAGCAGTACTTC. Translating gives CASSPRQGTGEQYF.